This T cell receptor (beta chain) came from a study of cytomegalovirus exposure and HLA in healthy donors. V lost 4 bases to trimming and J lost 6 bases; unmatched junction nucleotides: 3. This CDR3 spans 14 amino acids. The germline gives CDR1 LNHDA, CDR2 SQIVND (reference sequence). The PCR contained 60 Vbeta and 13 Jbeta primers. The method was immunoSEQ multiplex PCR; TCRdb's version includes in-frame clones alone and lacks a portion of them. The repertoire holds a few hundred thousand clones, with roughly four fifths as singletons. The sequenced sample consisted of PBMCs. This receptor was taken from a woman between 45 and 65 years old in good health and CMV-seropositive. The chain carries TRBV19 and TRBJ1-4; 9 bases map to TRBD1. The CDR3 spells CASSRQGEDEKLFF. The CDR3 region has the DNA TGTGCCAGTAGTAGACAGGGGGAAGATGAAAAACTGTTTTTT.